This paragraph reports one TCR beta chain. Its antigen remains unknown. These data come from a study of OX40 agonist ivuxolimab in advanced cancers. Clones were sequenced by immunoSEQ multiplex PCR, and TCRdb holds only the in-frame ones, with some missing. Here the sample spans roughly 90,000 clones, around 83% being singletons. This CDR3 has 15 amino acids. Trimming took off 0 bases at V and 3 bases at J, with 12 bases between the two ends. CDR1 and CDR2 from the germline V gene are LGHNA and YNFKEQ. Study outcomes and limitations: Individuals who were partial responders at 0.1-3.0 mg/kg had clonal expansion that ranked among the lowest.

The sequence was collected from an adult with an advanced solid tumor such as melanoma, head and neck, liver or kidney cancer. Specimen: CD4+ or CD8+ T cells sorted from blood, collected in a trial of the OX40 agonist ivuxolimab. The chain couples TRBV4-2 to TRBJ2-7, with D unclear. The CDR3 DNA reads TGTGCCAGCAGCCAAGATCCTAGTTCCTACTACGAGCAGTACTTC. Amino acids: CASSQDPSSYYEQYF.